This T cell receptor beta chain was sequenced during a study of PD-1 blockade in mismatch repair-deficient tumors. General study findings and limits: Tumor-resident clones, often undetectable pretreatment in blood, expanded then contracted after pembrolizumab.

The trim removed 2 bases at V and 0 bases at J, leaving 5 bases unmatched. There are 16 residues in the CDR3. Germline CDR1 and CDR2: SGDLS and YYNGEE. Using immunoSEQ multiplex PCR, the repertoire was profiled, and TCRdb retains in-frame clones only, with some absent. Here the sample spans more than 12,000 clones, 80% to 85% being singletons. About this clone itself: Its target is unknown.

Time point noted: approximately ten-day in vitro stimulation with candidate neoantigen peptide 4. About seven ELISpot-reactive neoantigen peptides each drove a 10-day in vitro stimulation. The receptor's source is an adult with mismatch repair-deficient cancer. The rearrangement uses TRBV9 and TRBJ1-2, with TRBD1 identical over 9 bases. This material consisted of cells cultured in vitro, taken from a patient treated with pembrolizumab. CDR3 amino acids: CASSVGTGQTNYGYTF. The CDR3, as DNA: TGTGCCAGCAGCGTGGGGACAGGGCAAACTAACTATGGCTACACCTTC.